What follows describes a single TCR beta chain. This CDR3 comprises 16 residues. V lost 3 bases and J lost 4; bases outside the gene matches: 7. Germline CDR1 SGHNT, CDR2 YYREEE (reference sequence). This sample's time point: before trial treatment. The donors, trial participants, received nivolumab, ipilimumab, aspirin, low-dose cyclophosphamide and low-dose radiotherapy. Advanced solid tumors lacking tumor-infiltrating lymphocytes were present in eligible patients. This record comes from a study of low-dose radiotherapy and immunotherapy resistance in tumors. At the level of the study: Participants were given intravenous cyclophosphamide 200 mg/m2 every two weeks, one day before radiation and immunotherapy. Study patients were administered oral aspirin at 300 mg daily for four cycles from cycle 1 day 1.

Gene-specific TRAV and TRBV primers were used for first-strand cDNA, covering alpha and beta chains. For amplifying TCRs, the PCR ran for about 20 cycles with Phusion, which was used together with a constant-region primer and the adapter on the V primers. TCRdb itself ran the reads through MiXCR, one entry per CDR3 protein. The sample lists about 39,000 distinct CDR3 sequences, about a third occurring once. The TCR sequence derives from a male donor with gallbladder cancer. This sequence joins TRBV5-4 and TRBJ2-5; 12 positions match TRBD2. The sample consisted of PBMCs, taken before treatment. CDR3 sequence reads: CASSSLKTSGGETQYF. In DNA, the CDR3 is TGTGCCAGCAGCTCACTAAAGACTAGCGGGGGAGAGACCCAGTACTTC.